Listed below are T cell receptor beta chains from one sample, sequenced in a study of a mutant IDH1 vaccine in newly diagnosed glioma. These receptors are not linked to any known antigen. Assay: immunoSEQ multiplex PCR; the TCRdb copy retains only in-frame clones and omits some. The table records 40,000 or so clones, approximately 85% of them present only once. The sequenced sample was PBMCs, obtained from a glioma patient whose treatment included an IDH1 peptide vaccine. The receptors stem from a man aged 40-49 years with glioma. The CDR3 runs from the conserved cysteine through the conserved F or W. Fields, in order: J gene, V gene, CDR3 protein.

J: TRBJ2-1; V: TRBV4-2; CDR3: CASSFAKGVSPSASYNEQFF
J: TRBJ1-4; V: TRBV5-4; CDR3: CASSGTDNEKLFF
J: TRBJ2-1; V: TRBV5-1; CDR3: CASSLVGQSYNEQFF
J: TRBJ2-7; V: TRBV2; CDR3: CASSDVGHYEQYF
J: TRBJ1-1; V: TRBV7-9; CDR3: CASSLGGGTEAFF
J: TRBJ2-2; V: TRBV6-6; CDR3: CASSYRPWGTGELFF
J: TRBJ2-7; V: TRBV13; CDR3: CASSLGRTPSGVSYEQYF
J: TRBJ2-7; V: TRBV28; CDR3: CASSATGDEQYF
J: TRBJ1-3; V: TRBV18; CDR3: CASSSYPRQVYSGNTIYF
J: TRBJ2-1; V: TRBV27; CDR3: CASKPNHYNEQFF
J: TRBJ2-2; V: TRBV7-2; CDR3: CASTLRQGAGTGELFF
J: TRBJ2-7; V: TRBV14; CDR3: CASSSGTGVYEQYF
J: TRBJ2-2; V: TRBV6-8; CDR3: CASSGGDRVRGELFF
J: TRBJ2-7; V: TRBV27; CDR3: CASNPRFPGPYEQYF
J: TRBJ2-6; V: TRBV9; CDR3: CASSVGVSSGANVLTF
J: TRBJ2-3; V: TRBV19; CDR3: CASALAGYGTQYF
J: TRBJ2-2; V: TRBV19; CDR3: CASTIGVANTGELFF
J: TRBJ2-5; V: TRBV7-2; CDR3: CASSLGQEETQYF
J: TRBJ2-7; V: TRBV6-5; CDR3: CASSGGQGSSYEQYF